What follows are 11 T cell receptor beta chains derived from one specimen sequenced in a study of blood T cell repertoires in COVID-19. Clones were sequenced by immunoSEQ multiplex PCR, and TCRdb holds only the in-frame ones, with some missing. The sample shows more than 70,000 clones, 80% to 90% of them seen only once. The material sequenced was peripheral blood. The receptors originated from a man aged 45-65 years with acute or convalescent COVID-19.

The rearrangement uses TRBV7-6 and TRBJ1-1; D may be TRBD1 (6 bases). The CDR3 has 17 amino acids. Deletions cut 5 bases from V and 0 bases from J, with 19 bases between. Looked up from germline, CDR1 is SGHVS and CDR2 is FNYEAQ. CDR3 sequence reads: CASSAQPQGSMNTEAFF. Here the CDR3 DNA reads TGTGCCAGCAGCGCCCAGCCACAGGGATCCATGAACACTGAAGCTTTCTTT.

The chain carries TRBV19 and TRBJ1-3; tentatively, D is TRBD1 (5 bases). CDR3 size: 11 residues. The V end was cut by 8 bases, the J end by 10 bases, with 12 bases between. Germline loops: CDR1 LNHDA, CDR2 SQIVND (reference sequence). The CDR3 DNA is TGTGCCAGTTCGGCAGGGTCAACCATATATTTT. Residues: CASSAGSTIYF. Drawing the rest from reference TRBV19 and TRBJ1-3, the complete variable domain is DGGITQSPKYLFRKEGQNVTLSCEQNLNHDAMYWYRQDPGQGLRLIYYSQIVNDFQKGDIAEGYSVSREKKESFPLTVTSAQKNPTAFYLCASSAGSTIYFGEGSWLTVV.

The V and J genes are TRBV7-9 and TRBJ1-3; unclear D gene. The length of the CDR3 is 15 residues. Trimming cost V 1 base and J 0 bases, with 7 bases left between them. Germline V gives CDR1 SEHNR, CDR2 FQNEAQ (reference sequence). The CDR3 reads CASSLVFGSGNTIYF. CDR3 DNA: TGTGCCAGCAGCTTAGTATTCGGCTCTGGAAACACCATATATTTT.

The DNA of the CDR3 is TGTGCCACCCCCCGGGACAGGGCACCTATTAACTATGGCTACACCTTC. This translates into CATPRDRAPINYGYTF. V is TRBV28 and J is TRBJ1-2; TRBD1 aligns across 9 bases. This CDR3 contains 16 residues. Looked up from germline, CDR1 is MDHEN and CDR2 is SYDVKM. V dropped 10 bases and J dropped 1; count of bases not matched to a gene: 13.

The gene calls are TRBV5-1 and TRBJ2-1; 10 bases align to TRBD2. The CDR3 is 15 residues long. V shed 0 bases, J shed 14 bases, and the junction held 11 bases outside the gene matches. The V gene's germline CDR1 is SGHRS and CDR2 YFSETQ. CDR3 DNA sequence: TGCGCCAGCAGCTTGGCTCTAGGAGCGGGGGGGCCGGAGTTCTTC. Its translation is CASSLALGAGGPEFF.

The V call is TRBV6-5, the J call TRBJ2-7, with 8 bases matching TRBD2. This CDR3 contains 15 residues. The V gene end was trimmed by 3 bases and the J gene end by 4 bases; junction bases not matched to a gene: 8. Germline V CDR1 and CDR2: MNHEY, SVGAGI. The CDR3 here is CASSYSFGGAYEQYF. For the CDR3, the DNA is TGTGCCAGCAGTTATTCGTTCGGGGGGGCTTACGAGCAGTACTTC.

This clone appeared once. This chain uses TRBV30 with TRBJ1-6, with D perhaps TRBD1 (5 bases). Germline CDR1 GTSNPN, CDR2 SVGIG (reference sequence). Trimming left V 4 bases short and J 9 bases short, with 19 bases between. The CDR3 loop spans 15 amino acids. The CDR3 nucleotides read TGTGCCTGGAAAAAGGAGGGAGGGGCAGGTTCACCCCTCCACTTT. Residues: CAWKKEGGAGSPLHF.

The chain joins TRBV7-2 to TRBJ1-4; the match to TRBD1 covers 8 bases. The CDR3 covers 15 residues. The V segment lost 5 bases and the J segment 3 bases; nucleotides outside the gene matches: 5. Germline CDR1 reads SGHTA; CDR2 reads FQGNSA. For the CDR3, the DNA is TGTGCCAGCAGCCCCACGGGACAGGCTAATGAAAAACTGTTTTTT. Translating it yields CASSPTGQANEKLFF. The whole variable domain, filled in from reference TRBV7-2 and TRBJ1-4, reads GAGVSQSPSNKVTEKGKDVELRCDPISGHTALYWYRQSLGQGLEFLIYFQGNSAPDKSGLPSDRFSAERTGGSVSTLTIQRTQQEDSAVYLCASSPTGQANEKLFFGSGTQLSVL.

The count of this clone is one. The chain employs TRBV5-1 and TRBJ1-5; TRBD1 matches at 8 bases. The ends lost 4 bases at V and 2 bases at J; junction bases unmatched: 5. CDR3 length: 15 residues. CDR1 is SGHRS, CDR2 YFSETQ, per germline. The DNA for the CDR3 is TGCGCCAGCAGCATGACAGGGGTTGGCAATCAGCCCCAGCATTTT. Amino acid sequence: CASSMTGVGNQPQHF.

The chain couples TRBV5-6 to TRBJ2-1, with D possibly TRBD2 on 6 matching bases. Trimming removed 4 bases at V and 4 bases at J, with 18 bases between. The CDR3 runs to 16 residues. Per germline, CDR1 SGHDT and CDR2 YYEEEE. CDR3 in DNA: TGTGCCAGCAGCACTCCGGGGGTGCTTAGGTACAATGAGCAGTTCTTC. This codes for CASSTPGVLRYNEQFF.

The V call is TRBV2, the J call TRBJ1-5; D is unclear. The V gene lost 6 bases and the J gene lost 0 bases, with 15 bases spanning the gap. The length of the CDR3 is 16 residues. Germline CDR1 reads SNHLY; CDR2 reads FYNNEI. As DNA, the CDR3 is TGTGCCAGCAGGGTCCGACAAGCTTATAGCAATCAGCCCCAGCATTTT. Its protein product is CASRVRQAYSNQPQHF.